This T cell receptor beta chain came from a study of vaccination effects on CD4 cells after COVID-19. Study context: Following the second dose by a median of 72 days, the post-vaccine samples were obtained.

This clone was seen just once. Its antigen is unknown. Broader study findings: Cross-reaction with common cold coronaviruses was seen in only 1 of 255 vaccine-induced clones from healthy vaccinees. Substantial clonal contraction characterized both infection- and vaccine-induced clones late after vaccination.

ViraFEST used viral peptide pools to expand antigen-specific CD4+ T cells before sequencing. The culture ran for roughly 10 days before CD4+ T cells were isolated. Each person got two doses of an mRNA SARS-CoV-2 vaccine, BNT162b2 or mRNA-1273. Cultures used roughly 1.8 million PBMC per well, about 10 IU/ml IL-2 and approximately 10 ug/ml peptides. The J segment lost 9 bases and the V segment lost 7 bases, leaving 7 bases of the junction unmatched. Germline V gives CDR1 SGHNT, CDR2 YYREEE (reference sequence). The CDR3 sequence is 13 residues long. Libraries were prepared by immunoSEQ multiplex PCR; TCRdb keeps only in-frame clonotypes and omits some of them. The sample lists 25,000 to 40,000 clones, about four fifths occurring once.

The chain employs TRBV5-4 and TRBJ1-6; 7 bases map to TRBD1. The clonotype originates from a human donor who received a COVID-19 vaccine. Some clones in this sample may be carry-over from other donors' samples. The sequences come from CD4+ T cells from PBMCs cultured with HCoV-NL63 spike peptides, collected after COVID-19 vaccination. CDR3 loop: CASRRDSFSPLHF. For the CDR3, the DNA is TGTGCCAGCCGAAGGGACAGTTTTTCACCCCTCCACTTT.